Shown below are 22 T cell receptor beta chains from a single sample sequenced in a study of high-grade serous ovarian cancer treatment subgroups. Tumor samples were taken before definitive surgery or chemotherapy. Assay used: immunoSEQ multiplex PCR; TCRdb lists only in-frame clones, some missing. This table has roughly 15,000 clones, 86% appearing once. Material for sequencing was tumor tissue. These receptors were collected from a human donor with high-grade serous ovarian cancer.

The chain links TRBV18 to TRBJ2-1, with 8 bases aligning to TRBD2. The CDR3 extends over 17 amino acids. V lost 3 bases and J lost 5; bases outside the gene matches: 12. Per germline, CDR1 KGHSH and CDR2 LQKENI. CDR3 nucleotides: TGTGCCAGCTCACCCCCCGTGGGTAGCGGGGTGAACAATGAGCAGTTCTTC. This codes for CASSPPVGSGVNNEQFF.

This CDR3 reads CASSEPGTRGYNEQFF. The CDR3 coding sequence is TGTGCCAGCAGTGAACCGGGGACTAGGGGCTACAATGAGCAGTTCTTC. This chain uses TRBV25-1 with TRBJ2-1, with 8 positions matching TRBD2. The CDR3 consists of 16 residues. The V gene end was trimmed by 2 bases and the J gene end by 3 bases; junction bases not matched to a gene: 6. Germline CDR1 MGHDK, CDR2 SYGVNS.

The chain combines TRBV7-2 with TRBJ2-3, with D perhaps TRBD2 (6 bases). Trimming shortened V by 2 bases and J by 3 bases, and 15 bases separated the two germline ends. This CDR3 spans 16 amino acids. Germline V gene sequence: CDR1 SGHTA, CDR2 FQGNSA. CDR3 sequence (DNA): TGTGCCAGCAGCTTATGGGTATCTAGCGTTACAGATACGCAGTATTTT. It specifies CASSLWVSSVTDTQYF.

V gene TRBV11-2 combines with J gene TRBJ1-3; D is undetermined. V was clipped by 0 bases and J by 4 bases, with 4 bases between them. Germline V gene data show CDR1 as SGHAT and CDR2 as FQNNGV. This CDR3 has 13 amino acids. The CDR3 DNA is TGTGCCAGCAGCTTAGAACGGGGAAACACCATATATTTT. This encodes CASSLERGNTIYF.

The V call is TRBV18, the J call TRBJ2-7; TRBD1 matches at 8 bases. Germline values: CDR1 KGHSH, CDR2 LQKENI. The CDR3 spans 12 residues. V dropped 6 bases and J dropped 4; count of bases not matched to a gene: 2. The CDR3 DNA sequence: TGTGCCAGCTCGGACAGGGTGTACGAGCAGTACTTC. Its protein product is CASSDRVYEQYF.

The chain has TRBV15 and TRBJ2-2; TRBD2 is a possible D gene (6 bases). V dropped 5 bases and J dropped 2 bases, with 15 bases sitting between them. The CDR3 runs to 16 residues. Germline CDR1 is LNHNV and CDR2 is YYDKDF (reference sequence). The DNA of the CDR3 is TGTGCCACCAGCGGCTGGACTACCTATAACACCGGGGAGCTGTTTTTT. It yields the protein CATSGWTTYNTGELFF.

To note about this clone: Relative to the germline gene, one junction end is altered; a read error may explain this. The chain carries TRBV5-5 and TRBJ1-2; D gene uncertain. This CDR3 region has 14 residues. From germline, CDR1 is SGHKS and CDR2 YYEKEE (reference sequence). The CDR3: CATSRLTEPYGYTF. For the CDR3, the DNA is TGTGCCACCAGCCGACTCACAGAGCCCTATGGCTACACCTTC.

CDR3 DNA: TGCGCCAGCAGCTCTACCCCGACAGGGGGCGCCTACGAGCAGTACTTC. This translates into CASSSTPTGGAYEQYF. The chain uses TRBV5-1 and TRBJ2-7, with 10 bases fitting TRBD1. J lost 2 bases, V lost 3 bases, and 8 bases had no gene match. In germline, CDR1 is SGHRS, CDR2 YFSETQ. The CDR3 spans 16 residues. The whole variable domain, filled in from reference TRBV5-1 and TRBJ2-7, reads KAGVTQTPRYLIKTRGQQVTLSCSPISGHRSVSWYQQTPGQGLQFLFEYFSETQRNKGNFPGRFSGRQFSNSRSEMNVSTLELGDSALYLCASSSTPTGGAYEQYFGPGTRLTVT.

The genes are TRBV7-2 and TRBJ1-5, with D possibly matching TRBD1 (5 bases). The CDR3 is 16 residues long. CDR1 is SGHTA, CDR2 FQGNSA, per germline. Trimming removed 4 bases from V and 0 bases from J, with 13 bases in between. CDR3 coding DNA: TGTGCCAGCAGCTCATCGACAGCCCCTAGCAATCAGCCCCAGCATTTT. It yields the protein CASSSSTAPSNQPQHF.

V and J are TRBV9 and TRBJ2-5, with 7 bases fitting TRBD1. V was pared by 1 base and J by 3 bases, with 0 bases of the junction left unmatched. CDR1 and CDR2 from the germline V gene are SGDLS and YYNGEE. The CDR3 extends over 13 amino acids. In nucleotides, the CDR3 is TGTGCCAGCAGCGTACAGGGGGAAGAGACCCAGTACTTC. This encodes CASSVQGEETQYF. The full variable domain, completed using reference TRBV9 and TRBJ2-5, is DSGVTQTPKHLITATGQRVTLRCSPRSGDLSVYWYQQSLDQGLQFLIQYYNGEERAKGNILERFSAQQFPDLHSELNLSSLELGDSALYFCASSVQGEETQYFGPGTRLLVL.

CDR3 in DNA: TGTGCCAGCAGCGTGGGACCGAATAATGAAAAACTGTTTTTT. Its protein product is CASSVGPNNEKLFF. The rearrangement uses TRBV9 and TRBJ1-4; perhaps TRBD1 as D (5 bases). Trimming left V 2 bases short and J 4 bases short, with 9 bases between. From germline, CDR1 is SGDLS and CDR2 YYNGEE. The CDR3 extends over 14 amino acids.

The chain has TRBV6-6 and TRBJ2-5; no reliable D call. V was clipped by 4 bases and J by 5 bases, with 8 bases between them. CDR3 length equals 12 residues. Per the germline V gene, CDR1 is MNHNY and CDR2 is SVGAGI (reference sequence). CDR3 region: CASSFLRETQYF. The CDR3 DNA reads as TGTGCCAGCAGTTTCCTCAGGGAGACCCAGTACTTC.

This clone came up once. The rearrangement uses TRBV28 and TRBJ2-7, with D hard to call. The CDR3 runs 12 residues. The V gene lost 3 bases and the J gene lost 5 bases, with 8 bases spanning the gap. Looked up from germline, CDR1 is MDHEN and CDR2 is SYDVKM. The DNA for the CDR3 is TGTGCCAGCAGTTTGTTGAGCCACGAGCAGTACTTC. Encoded protein: CASSLLSHEQYF.

This clone appeared a few times. In DNA, the CDR3 is TGTGCCTGGATTCTTACAGGCGCGGGAAACACCATATATTTT. Protein: CAWILTGAGNTIYF. The J gene is TRBJ1-3, the V gene TRBV30, with D possibly TRBD1 on 5 matching bases. V lost 4 bases and J 4 bases, leaving 14 bases between the germline ends. Per germline, CDR1 GTSNPN and CDR2 SVGIG (reference sequence). The CDR3 is 14 residues long.

Note on this clone: Other DNA sequences in the sample encode the same CDR3. As DNA, the CDR3 is TGTGCCAGCAGCGTAGCCCCGGGCAGTTACTACGAGCAGTACTTC. Translated, it gives CASSVAPGSYYEQYF. The chain couples TRBV9 to TRBJ2-7; D call uncertain. V dropped 0 bases and J dropped 3 bases, with 13 bases sitting between them. The CDR3 is made up of 15 amino acids. Germline V CDR1 and CDR2: SGDLS, YYNGEE. The full variable domain, its missing parts supplied by reference TRBV9 and TRBJ2-7, is DSGVTQTPKHLITATGQRVTLRCSPRSGDLSVYWYQQSLDQGLQFLIQYYNGEERAKGNILERFSAQQFPDLHSELNLSSLELGDSALYFCASSVAPGSYYEQYFGPGTRLTVT.

The chain carries TRBV7-8 and TRBJ1-5, with D perhaps TRBD1 (6 bases). Trimming shortened V by 5 bases and J by 2 bases, and 16 bases separated the two germline ends. CDR3 size: 16 residues. Germline CDR1 reads SGHVS; CDR2 reads FQNEAQ. The CDR3 loop is CASSTPRGRGNQPQHF. The DNA of the CDR3 is TGTGCCAGCAGCACACCTAGGGGGAGAGGCAATCAGCCCCAGCATTTT.

This clone was seen more than once but under ten times. The rearrangement links TRBV6-5 to TRBJ2-7; 7 bases are a match to TRBD2. This CDR3 has 14 residues. Trimming took 6 bases from V and 2 from J; bases not matched to a gene: 7. CDR1 MNHEY and CDR2 SVGAGI come from the germline V gene. The CDR3 region has the DNA TGTGCCAGCAGCCCCGTGGGGGGGACCTACGAGCAGTACTTC. This gives the protein CASSPVGGTYEQYF.

A remark on this clone: Germline is not matched at one junction end, which may reflect a read error. The chain carries TRBV7-2 and TRBJ2-7; TRBD1 aligns across 11 bases. Germline lookup yields CDR1 SGHTA and CDR2 FQGNSA. The CDR3 runs to 15 residues. Here the CDR3 DNA reads TGTGCCAGCAGATTAGATGGGACAGGGGGTTACGAGCAGTACTTC. Protein: CASRLDGTGGYEQYF. The variable domain in full, with the rest retrieved from reference TRBV7-2 and TRBJ2-7, is GAGVSQSPSNKVTEKGKDVELRCDPISGHTALYWYRQSLGQGLEFLIYFQGNSAPDKSGLPSDRFSAERTGGSVSTLTIQRTQQEDSAVYLCASRLDGTGGYEQYFGPGTRLTVT.

V is TRBV5-1 and J is TRBJ1-3; D is perhaps TRBD1 (6 bases). The CDR3 spans 15 residues. Trimming took 2 bases from V and 4 from J, leaving 13 bases between them. CDR1 is SGHRS and CDR2 is YFSETQ in the germline V gene. This chain's CDR3 is CASSFTGLNGNTIYF. The CDR3 DNA reads TGCGCCAGCAGCTTTACAGGGCTAAACGGAAACACCATATATTTT.

V is TRBV7-9 and J is TRBJ2-4; the D gene is possibly TRBD2 (7 bases). Deletions cut 1 base from V and 1 base from J, with 11 bases between. Germline CDR1 and CDR2: SEHNR and FQNEAQ (reference sequence). The CDR3 spans 16 residues. The CDR3 coding sequence is TGTGCCAGCAGCTTAGGCCGGGGGGCGGCCAAAAACATTCAGTACTTC. Translation gives CASSLGRGAAKNIQYF.

Points on this clone: Sequence at one end of the junction differs from germline and may be a read error. The CDR3 protein is CASSLGTSGGAYEQYF. CDR3 nucleotides: TGTGCCAGCAGTTTAGGGACTAGCGGGGGGGCCTACGAGCAGTACTTC. J is TRBJ2-7 and V is TRBV7-6; 16 nucleotides match TRBD2. Germline CDR1 reads SGHVS; CDR2 reads FNYEAQ. CDR3 size: 16 residues.

This clone was detected once. The CDR3 is CAWRRPGSHEQYF. The CDR3, as DNA: TGTGCCTGGAGGAGGCCAGGGAGCCACGAGCAGTACTTC. The V gene is TRBV30, the J gene TRBJ2-5; D may match TRBD1 or TRBD2 (5 bases each). The tail of the sequence fits TRBJ2-7 better, so the J call may be wrong. The CDR3 loop spans 13 amino acids. Germline assignment: CDR1 GTSNPN and CDR2 SVGIG (reference sequence).